What follows is one T cell receptor beta chain and its context. As yet, its antigen is unknown. The data were taken from a study of cytomegalovirus exposure and HLA in healthy donors. Germline lookup yields CDR1 MNHEY and CDR2 SMNVEV (reference sequence). CDR3 length: 16 amino acids. The ends lost 5 bases at V and 2 bases at J; junction bases unmatched: 8. Study findings and constraints: Using a false discovery rate of 0.05, a later analysis showed that fewer than 20,000 TCR beta sequences were associated with HLA alleles.

PCR amplification relied on 60 Vbeta primers (plus 13 Jbeta primers). Produced via immunoSEQ multiplex PCR; TCRdb's table is partial and in-frame only. This sample has under 70,000 clones, with roughly 80% found just once. The receptor was isolated from a male donor in good health and CMV-seropositive. The gene calls are TRBV27 and TRBJ2-1; 8 bases align to TRBD2. Source material: PBMCs. CDR3 in DNA: TGTGCCAGCAGTCCATCAGCGGGGGTCACCTACAATGAGCAGTTCTTC. It yields the protein CASSPSAGVTYNEQFF.